One and the same sample provided the 32 T cell receptor beta chains below, sequenced in a study of blood T cell repertoires in COVID-19. Using immunoSEQ multiplex PCR, the repertoire was profiled, and TCRdb retains in-frame clones only, with some absent. The sample yields roughly 250,000 clones, approximately 91% seen once. The sequencing sample was made of PBMCs or T cells enriched from blood (not recorded which). Source of these receptors: a human donor in a cohort exposed to, infected with or recovered from COVID-19 (not recorded which). The donor label of this sample is uncertain.

This rearrangement joins TRBV25-1 to TRBJ2-2; possible D gene TRBD2, 5 bases. The CDR3 consists of 14 residues. Trimming stripped 2 bases from V and 3 bases from J, with 7 bases between. CDR1 and CDR2 from the germline V gene are MGHDK and SYGVNS. CDR3 protein: CASSEVGDTGELFF. CDR3 bases: TGTGCCAGCAGTGAAGTCGGGGACACCGGGGAGCTGTTTTTT.

The chain joins TRBV5-1 to TRBJ2-2; 7 bases map to TRBD1. The trim removed 5 bases at V and 3 bases at J, leaving 7 bases unmatched. Per the germline V gene, CDR1 is SGHRS and CDR2 is YFSETQ. This CDR3 spans 15 amino acids. The CDR3 loop is CASRLDRVDTGELFF. The CDR3 bases are TGCGCCAGCAGACTCGACAGGGTAGACACCGGGGAGCTGTTTTTT.

J is TRBJ2-5 and V is TRBV4-2; D unresolved. This CDR3 comprises 14 residues. Germline assignment: CDR1 LGHNA and CDR2 YNFKEQ. V was trimmed by 1 base and J by 1 base, leaving 7 bases between them. The CDR3 loop reads CASSQGDSQETQYF. Here the CDR3 DNA reads TGTGCCAGCAGCCAAGGAGACTCCCAAGAGACCCAGTACTTC.

The chain uses TRBV6-2 or TRBV6-3 and TRBJ1-5; TRBD1 agrees at 7 bases. In germline, CDR1 is MNHEY, CDR2 SVGEGT. The length of the CDR3 is 15 residues. Losses at the gene ends were 5 bases for V and 4 bases for J; bases not matched to a gene: 8. The CDR3 here is CASSLYGTANQPQHF. The DNA for the CDR3 is TGTGCCAGCAGTCTTTACGGGACAGCAAATCAGCCCCAGCATTTT.

On this clone itself: Other DNA variants within this sample encode the same CDR3. CDR3 nucleotide sequence: TGTGCCTGGAGTGTACAAGCCTACGAGCAGTACTTC. Residues: CAWSVQAYEQYF. The chain couples TRBV30 to TRBJ2-7; D remains unclear. The CDR3 totals 12 residues. Germline-derived CDR1 and CDR2 are GTSNPN and SVGIG (reference sequence). Trimming cost V 0 bases and J 2 bases, with 5 bases left between them.

V usage is TRBV4-1 and J usage is TRBJ2-3, with D unresolved. Per germline, CDR1 MGHRA and CDR2 YSYEKL. The CDR3 runs 13 residues. Trimming left V 0 bases short and J 6 bases short, with 7 bases between. The CDR3: CASSQEYVDTQYF. CDR3 sequence (DNA): TGCGCCAGCAGCCAAGAGTATGTCGATACGCAGTATTTT.

This chain connects TRBV2 to TRBJ1-4, with 11 bases identical to TRBD1. The CDR3 covers 14 residues. Trimming removed 6 bases from V and 7 bases from J; junction bases left unmatched: 4. The V gene's germline CDR1 is SNHLY and CDR2 FYNNEI. The CDR3, as DNA: TGTGCCAGCAGGGCCGGGACAGGGGGTGAAAAACTGTTTTTT. Protein sequence: CASRAGTGGEKLFF. The complete variable domain, with remaining parts taken from reference TRBV2 and TRBJ1-4, reads EPEVTQTPSHQVTQMGQEVILRCVPISNHLYFYWYRQILGQKVEFLVSFYNNEISEKSEIFDDQFSVERPDGSNFTLKIRSTKLEDSAMYFCASRAGTGGEKLFFGSGTQLSVL.

This sequence joins TRBV4-1 and TRBJ1-1; D is ambiguous. The CDR3 contains 12 residues. The V end was cut by 3 bases, the J end by 9 bases, with 11 bases between. Germline-derived CDR1 and CDR2 are MGHRA and YSYEKL. The CDR3 sequence: CASSHPMAQAFF. CDR3 bases: TGCGCCAGCAGCCACCCGATGGCCCAAGCTTTCTTT.

This chain joins TRBV18 and TRBJ1-1, with 7 bases aligning to TRBD1. The CDR3 extends over 15 amino acids. The J segment lost 0 bases and the V segment lost 3 bases, leaving 4 bases of the junction unmatched. The germline V gene encodes CDR1 KGHSH and CDR2 LQKENI. The CDR3 DNA sequence: TGTGCCAGCTCACCCTGGACAGGTTTGAACACTGAAGCTTTCTTT. It encodes CASSPWTGLNTEAFF.

V is TRBV10-3 and J is TRBJ1-4, with a tentative D call TRBD1 (6 bases). This CDR3 is 12 amino acids long. V shed 5 bases and J shed 12 bases, with 13 bases lying between them. Germline-derived CDR1 and CDR2 are ENHRY and SYGVKD. The CDR3 coding sequence is TGTGCCATCAGTTTACAGGGAGGGGAACTGTTTTTT. It yields the protein CAISLQGGELFF.

V and J are TRBV6-4 and TRBJ2-2; 8 bases fit TRBD1. The CDR3 has 14 residues. V was pared by 6 bases and J by 7 bases, with 7 bases of the junction left unmatched. Germline V gene lookup returns CDR1 MRHNA and CDR2 SNTAGT. CDR3 loop: CASSQDRDGGELFF. The CDR3 nucleotides read TGTGCCAGCAGCCAGGACAGGGATGGCGGGGAGCTGTTTTTT.

The rearrangement links TRBV7-9 to TRBJ2-2; 10 bases fit TRBD1. With V trimmed by 2 bases and J by 2 bases, 11 bases remained unmatched. In germline, CDR1 is SEHNR, CDR2 FQNEAQ (reference sequence). The CDR3 sequence is 19 residues long. The CDR3 sequence: CASSLWDRGFFTNTGELFF. The CDR3 coding sequence is TGTGCCAGCAGCTTATGGGACAGGGGTTTCTTTACAAACACCGGGGAGCTGTTTTTT. Filled out from reference TRBV7-9 and TRBJ2-2, the complete variable domain reads DTGVSQNPRHKITKRGQNVTFRCDPISEHNRLYWYRQTLGQGPEFLTYFQNEAQLEKSRLLSDRFSAERPKGSFSTLEIQRTEQGDSAMYLCASSLWDRGFFTNTGELFFGEGSRLTVL.

This chain connects TRBV7-6 to TRBJ2-1, with a tentative D call TRBD1 (5 bases). Deletions cut 0 bases from V and 0 bases from J, with 12 bases between. Germline V gene sequence: CDR1 SGHVS, CDR2 FNYEAQ. The CDR3 loop spans 17 amino acids. The DNA for the CDR3 is TGTGCCAGCAGCTTAGCGCGAAGGGGCGGCTCCTACAATGAGCAGTTCTTC. This encodes CASSLARRGGSYNEQFF.

This chain connects TRBV5-1 to TRBJ1-5; TRBD1 aligns across 8 bases. With 2 bases clipped from V and 7 bases from J, the junction kept 8 bases outside the gene matches. The CDR3 has 15 residues. Germline V gene lookup returns CDR1 SGHRS and CDR2 YFSETQ. The CDR3 nucleotides read TGCGCCAGCAGCTTACTCGGGACAGGTGAGCAGCCCCAGCATTTT. Translated, it gives CASSLLGTGEQPQHF. The full variable domain, completed using reference TRBV5-1 and TRBJ1-5, is KAGVTQTPRYLIKTRGQQVTLSCSPISGHRSVSWYQQTPGQGLQFLFEYFSETQRNKGNFPGRFSGRQFSNSRSEMNVSTLELGDSALYLCASSLLGTGEQPQHFGDGTRLSIL.

This clone was counted only a few times. This chain joins TRBV7-2 and TRBJ2-1; TRBD1 might be the D (6 bases). From germline, CDR1 is SGHTA and CDR2 FQGNSA. V lost 1 base and J lost 6, with 7 bases in between. This CDR3 has 13 amino acids. This CDR3 reads CASSLGGPNEQFF. CDR3 in DNA: TGTGCCAGCAGCTTAGGGGGGCCCAATGAGCAGTTCTTC.

The chain employs TRBV19 and TRBJ2-7; D may be TRBD2 (5 bases). The CDR3 loop spans 14 amino acids. The germline V and J ends were trimmed by 8 bases and 0 bases, with 14 bases remaining between them. Germline CDR1 reads LNHDA; CDR2 reads SQIVND (reference sequence). This CDR3 is CASGRGGSSYEQYF. The CDR3 nucleotides read TGTGCCAGTGGACGTGGAGGTAGCTCCTACGAGCAGTACTTC.

V usage is TRBV19 and J usage is TRBJ1-1; D possibly corresponds to TRBD1 (5 bases). Germline V lookup: CDR1 LNHDA, CDR2 SQIVND (reference sequence). Trimming pared 1 base from V and 6 bases from J, leaving 12 bases between. The CDR3 is 14 amino acids. This CDR3 reads CASSIGGGLSEAFF. Here the CDR3 DNA reads TGTGCCAGTAGTATAGGCGGGGGTCTCTCTGAAGCTTTCTTT.

This chain joins TRBV10-3 and TRBJ1-2; 7 nucleotides align to TRBD1. This CDR3 comprises 14 residues. Germline CDR1 is ENHRY and CDR2 is SYGVKD. J gave up 5 bases and V 9 bases, and 12 bases lay outside the gene matches. The CDR3 spells CAIIRRDRLYGYTF. The CDR3 coding sequence is TGTGCCATTATTCGTCGGGACAGACTTTATGGCTACACCTTC.

The chain joins TRBV18 to TRBJ1-4, with a tentative D call TRBD1 (6 bases). In germline, CDR1 is KGHSH, CDR2 LQKENI. V was pared by 0 bases and J by 7 bases, with 12 bases between. The CDR3 runs to 15 residues. This CDR3 reads CASSPPGGLGEKLFF. CDR3 sequence (DNA): TGTGCCAGCTCACCACCCGGGGGGCTTGGTGAAAAACTGTTTTTT.

The chain employs TRBV7-9 and TRBJ2-7; 9 nucleotides line up with TRBD1. Unmatched junction bases numbered 11, after V lost 5 bases and J lost 6 bases. Germline loops: CDR1 SEHNR, CDR2 FQNEAQ (reference sequence). This CDR3 is 15 amino acids long. The CDR3 protein is CASSVSDRGWGEQYF. The CDR3 DNA sequence: TGTGCCAGCAGCGTCTCGGACAGGGGATGGGGCGAGCAGTACTTC.

The chain employs TRBV21-1 and TRBJ1-5; TRBD1, the D gene given by the table, was not confirmed from the DNA. TRBV21-1 is tagged as a pseudogene. The CDR3 length is 16 residues. CDR3 coding DNA: TGTGCCAGCAGCCATCCGAGACAGGGGGGTGATCAGCCCCAGCATTTT. Protein: CASSHPRQGGDQPQHF.

The gene calls are TRBV27 and TRBJ1-2; D unclear. The CDR3 is 15 amino acids. Germline V gene sequence: CDR1 MNHEY, CDR2 SMNVEV (reference sequence). The V end was cut by 6 bases, the J end by 5 bases, with 19 bases between. The CDR3 region is CASSAWNRVRYGYTF. DNA of the CDR3: TGTGCCAGCAGCGCCTGGAACCGGGTTCGATATGGCTACACCTTC.

The V gene is TRBV5-1, the J gene TRBJ2-7, with TRBD2 identical over 11 bases. Germline V gives CDR1 SGHRS, CDR2 YFSETQ. V shed 3 bases and J 7 bases; nucleotides not matched to a gene: 12. The CDR3 consists of 16 residues. The DNA for the CDR3 is TGCGCCAGCAGCTCAACGACTAGCGGGGTCCCGTGGGAGCAGTACTTC. Amino acid sequence: CASSSTTSGVPWEQYF.

As for this clone: One end of the junction is discordant with germline, which a read error may explain. The rearrangement links TRBV5-1 to TRBJ1-1, with 9 nucleotides matching TRBD1. The CDR3 is made up of 15 amino acids. In germline, CDR1 is SGHRS, CDR2 YFSETQ. The CDR3 spells CASTLAGQGNTEAFF. CDR3 in DNA: TGCGCCAGCACCTTGGCGGGACAGGGGAACACTGAAGCTTTCTTT.

This clone was seen only once. The V and J genes are TRBV6-5 and TRBJ2-7; 7 positions agree with TRBD1. The V segment lost 4 bases and the J segment 2 bases; nucleotides outside the gene matches: 8. CDR1 is MNHEY and CDR2 is SVGAGI in the germline V gene. The CDR3 is 15 amino acids. The CDR3 coding sequence is TGTGCCAGCAGTTCCTCCTCAGGGGGACCCTACGAGCAGTACTTC. Translation: CASSSSSGGPYEQYF.

The chain couples TRBV10-3 to TRBJ2-3; a weak D match, TRBD1 (6 bases). CDR1 is ENHRY, CDR2 SYGVKD, per germline. The CDR3 contains 15 residues. Trimming pared 6 bases from V and 2 bases from J, leaving 15 bases between. Here the CDR3 reads CAIRKGTGPTDTQYF. CDR3 DNA sequence: TGTGCCATCAGGAAGGGAACAGGGCCCACAGATACGCAGTATTTT.

The rearrangement joins TRBV20-1 to TRBJ1-3, with no clear D. The germline V and J ends were trimmed by 2 bases and 3 bases, with 2 bases remaining between them. The CDR3 has 11 amino acids. Looked up from germline, CDR1 is DFQATT and CDR2 is SNEGSKA (reference sequence). In DNA, the CDR3 is TGCAGTGCTAGATATGGAAACACCATATATTTT. This gives the protein CSARYGNTIYF.

This clone was seen a few times. J is TRBJ1-5 and V is TRBV6-6; 12 bases align to TRBD1. This CDR3 is built from 17 residues. J lost 2 bases, V lost 5 bases, and 7 bases had no gene match. Germline CDR1 is MNHNY and CDR2 is SVGAGI (reference sequence). CDR3 loop: CASSPGTGGRGNQPQHF. The CDR3 nucleotides read TGTGCCAGCAGTCCCGGGACAGGGGGCAGGGGCAATCAGCCCCAGCATTTT.

This chain uses TRBV7-2 with TRBJ2-7, with D perhaps matching TRBD2 (5 bases). The CDR3 consists of 13 residues. CDR1 is SGHTA and CDR2 is FQGNSA in the germline V gene. Trimming pared 2 bases from V and 11 bases from J, leaving 16 bases between. The CDR3 DNA follows: TGTGCCAGCAGCTTACCAACTACGGGATGGGAGTACTTC. Amino acid sequence: CASSLPTTGWEYF.

The chain uses TRBV27 and TRBJ1-1, with 9 bases lining up with TRBD1. CDR1 and CDR2 from the germline V gene are MNHEY and SMNVEV (reference sequence). Germline trimming cut 5 bases from V and 3 bases from J; bases unmatched to any gene: 25. The CDR3 is made up of 21 amino acids. CDR3 nucleotide sequence: TGTGCCAGCAGTCCCGGCCGAGGGTACTCCGCGGACAGGGGAGGGCACACTGAAGCTTTCTTT. Residues: CASSPGRGYSADRGGHTEAFF.

The chain combines TRBV27 with TRBJ1-1; maybe TRBD1 (5 bases). Per the germline V gene, CDR1 is MNHEY and CDR2 is SMNVEV (reference sequence). The CDR3 has 11 amino acids. Trimming took off 7 bases at V and 7 bases at J, with 10 bases between the two ends. CDR3 residues: CASTGFGEAFF. CDR3 bases: TGTGCCAGCACAGGGTTCGGTGAAGCTTTCTTT.

The rearrangement joins TRBV6-2 or TRBV6-3 to TRBJ2-1, with TRBD1 matching over 7 bases. The CDR3 is 15 amino acids. Per the germline V gene, CDR1 is MNHEY and CDR2 is SVGEGT. The J segment lost 5 bases and the V segment lost 2 bases, leaving 6 bases of the junction unmatched. CDR3 DNA sequence: TGTGCCAGCAGTTACCGCGCCGACAGGGACAATGAGCAGTTCTTC. Its translation is CASSYRADRDNEQFF.